The 6 T cell receptor beta chains listed next were all sequenced from one sample in a study of blood T cell repertoires in COVID-19. Produced via immunoSEQ multiplex PCR; TCRdb's table is partial and in-frame only. This table holds about 43,000 clones, about nine tenths found once. Material: peripheral blood. These receptors were taken from a man aged 60 to 75 with active COVID-19.

On this clone: The sample has other DNA sequences that encode this CDR3 too. The V call is TRBV19, the J call TRBJ2-1, with D perhaps matching TRBD1 (6 bases). The germline V gene encodes CDR1 LNHDA and CDR2 SQIVND (reference sequence). V was shortened by 3 bases and J by 0 bases, with 9 bases between the two germline ends. The CDR3 contains 15 residues. The CDR3 coding sequence is TGTGCCAGTAGTATCGACAGGAGCTCCTACAATGAGCAGTTCTTC. This codes for CASSIDRSSYNEQFF.

This clone occurred once. The rearrangement joins TRBV28 to TRBJ2-1; possible D gene TRBD2, 6 bases. V lost 6 bases, J lost 11 bases, and 35 bases lay in between. CDR1 and CDR2 (germline): MDHEN, SYDVKM. The CDR3 loop spans 19 amino acids. CDR3 residues: CASSRLPLSRDSVTTKQFF. The CDR3 nucleotides are TGTGCCAGCAGCAGACTCCCTTTATCCCGGGACTCAGTCACCACAAAGCAGTTCTTC. The complete variable domain, with remaining parts taken from reference TRBV28 and TRBJ2-1, reads DVKVTQSSRYLVKRTGEKVFLECVQDMDHENMFWYRQDPGLGLRLIYFSYDVKMKEKGDIPEGYSVSREKKERFSLILESASTNQTSMYLCASSRLPLSRDSVTTKQFFGPGTRLTVL.

The chain links TRBV10-3 to TRBJ2-2; 9 positions agree with TRBD2. With V trimmed by 6 bases and J by 8 bases, 7 bases remained unmatched. The CDR3 spans 14 residues. Germline CDR1 reads ENHRY; CDR2 reads SYGVKD. CDR3 region: CAISNSGRAGELFF. CDR3 nucleotide sequence: TGTGCCATCAGCAATAGCGGGAGAGCAGGGGAGCTGTTTTTT.

This sequence joins TRBV7-9 and TRBJ2-5, with D possibly being TRBD2 (5 bases). Looked up from germline, CDR1 is SEHNR and CDR2 is FQNEAQ (reference sequence). The CDR3 has 14 amino acids. The germline V and J ends were trimmed by 5 bases and 2 bases, with 12 bases remaining between them. CDR3 loop: CASSPLRDQETQYF. The CDR3 DNA sequence: TGTGCCAGCAGCCCCCTGAGGGATCAAGAGACCCAGTACTTC.

This clone was seen a few times. The V and J genes are TRBV29-1 and TRBJ2-7, with TRBD1 identical over 10 bases. Germline-derived CDR1 and CDR2 are SQVTM and ANQGSEA. This CDR3 comprises 15 residues. J lost 2 bases, V lost 4 bases, and 8 bases had no gene match. Written as DNA, the CDR3 is TGCAGCGTTGCCGGAGGGGACAGGGGTACCTACGAGCAGTACTTC. It is translated as CSVAGGDRGTYEQYF.

This clone was recorded a few times. The CDR3 DNA is TGTGCCAGCAGCTTAGGTGGGACTAGAAGTGAAAAACTGTTTTTT. Protein product: CASSLGGTRSEKLFF. J is TRBJ1-4 and V is TRBV7-2; D is perhaps TRBD1 (5 bases). The CDR3 extends over 15 amino acids. Germline values: CDR1 SGHTA, CDR2 FQGNSA. Trimming stripped 1 base from V and 7 bases from J, with 13 bases between.